Below are 28 T cell receptor beta chains sequenced from a single sample in a study of cytomegalovirus exposure and HLA in healthy donors. This PCR relied on a set of 60 Vbeta primers and 13 Jbeta primers. Libraries were prepared by immunoSEQ multiplex PCR; TCRdb keeps only in-frame clonotypes and omits some of them. The sample has under 300,000 clones; roughly two thirds are singletons. Sequenced material: PBMCs. Receptors were obtained from a female donor in good health and CMV-seronegative.

The J gene is TRBJ2-7, the V gene TRBV5-5; D gene unclear. The CDR3 loop spans 12 amino acids. Trimming cost V 2 bases and J 6 bases, with 9 bases left between them. CDR1 SGHKS and CDR2 YYEKEE come from the germline V gene (reference sequence). The CDR3 coding sequence is TGTGCCAGCAGCTTATCTGGGCTCGAGCAGTACTTC. Protein product: CASSLSGLEQYF.

The chain is built from TRBV5-4 and TRBJ2-2, with D hard to call. The germline V gene has CDR1 SGHNT and CDR2 YYREEE (reference sequence). Between the trimmed V and J ends, which lost 0 bases and 6 bases, there was a span of 9 bases. The CDR3 length is 14 residues. The CDR3 spells CASSLAPRSGELFF. DNA for the CDR3: TGTGCCAGCAGCTTGGCCCCCCGTTCCGGGGAGCTGTTTTTT.

V usage is TRBV28 and J usage is TRBJ1-1; D not certain. V was pared by 8 bases and J by 3 bases, with 16 bases between. The CDR3 is 14 residues long. CDR1 is MDHEN, CDR2 SYDVKM, per germline. The CDR3 loop is CASRQAGSYTEAFF. DNA of the CDR3: TGTGCCAGCCGTCAGGCGGGGAGCTACACTGAAGCTTTCTTT.

The chain joins TRBV21-1 to TRBJ2-1; TRBD2 was called by the table and not checked on the DNA. TRBV21-1 is marked as a pseudogene. This CDR3 has 15 amino acids. CDR3 DNA sequence: TGTGCCAGCAGCGCCTCTACCCTAACTTACAATGAGCAGTTCTTC. This gives the protein CASSASTLTYNEQFF.

V is TRBV27 and J is TRBJ2-3; 9 bases fit TRBD1. Germline CDR1 is MNHEY and CDR2 is SMNVEV (reference sequence). The CDR3 is 15 amino acids. With 3 bases clipped from V and 4 bases from J, the junction kept 5 bases outside the gene matches. CDR3 coding DNA: TGTGCCAGCAGTTTCAGGGACAGGGAATCAGATACGCAGTATTTT. This gives the protein CASSFRDRESDTQYF.

In this sample, this clone turned up once. The chain combines TRBV2 with TRBJ2-3, with a weak D call TRBD1 (5 bases). Germline V CDR1 and CDR2: SNHLY, FYNNEI. V lost 6 bases, J lost 4 bases, and 17 bases lay in between. The CDR3 extends over 15 amino acids. The CDR3, as DNA: TGTGCCAGCAGCGTGAGGACATTCGAAGCAGATACGCAGTATTTT. It is translated as CASSVRTFEADTQYF. The whole variable domain, filled in from reference TRBV2 and TRBJ2-3, reads EPEVTQTPSHQVTQMGQEVILRCVPISNHLYFYWYRQILGQKVEFLVSFYNNEISEKSEIFDDQFSVERPDGSNFTLKIRSTKLEDSAMYFCASSVRTFEADTQYFGPGTRLTVL.

V is TRBV15 and J is TRBJ1-1; D unresolved. V lost 5 bases and J lost 0, with 10 bases in between. CDR3 length: 14 residues. Per the germline V gene, CDR1 is LNHNV and CDR2 is YYDKDF (reference sequence). This CDR3 is CATSYTGMNTEAFF. Written as DNA, the CDR3 is TGTGCCACCAGCTACACGGGGATGAACACTGAAGCTTTCTTT.

The chain is built from TRBV6-5 and TRBJ2-5, with 11 nucleotides matching TRBD2. The J call is uncertain, as TRBJ2-7 better fits the DNA end. This CDR3 region has 15 residues. Germline assignment: CDR1 MNHEY and CDR2 SVGAGI. The CDR3, as DNA: TGTGCCAGCAGTCACAAGGCCGGGACTAGCGGCGAGCAGTACTTC. The encoded protein is CASSHKAGTSGEQYF.

The rearrangement uses TRBV28 and TRBJ2-7; maybe TRBD2 (5 bases). The CDR3 length is 14 residues. Germline V gene lookup returns CDR1 MDHEN and CDR2 SYDVKM. With 6 bases removed from V and 4 bases from J, the gap between germline ends came to 16 bases. CDR3 bases: TGTGCCAGCAGGGTAGCCGTTACGGGGTACGAGCAGTACTTC. Amino acid sequence: CASRVAVTGYEQYF.

The rearrangement joins TRBV7-9 to TRBJ2-7, with TRBD2 matching 13 bases. The CDR3 consists of 15 residues. V trimming: 5 bases; J trimming: 5 bases; junction bases outside the gene matches: 6. Per the germline V gene, CDR1 is SEHNR and CDR2 is FQNEAQ (reference sequence). The CDR3 region is CASSRTSGSPHEQYF. The CDR3, as DNA: TGTGCCAGCAGCCGGACTAGCGGGAGCCCCCACGAGCAGTACTTC.

The chain is built from TRBV10-1 and TRBJ1-5; D not resolved. Per the germline V gene, CDR1 is WNHNN and CDR2 is SYGVQD (reference sequence). V was pared by 3 bases and J by 5 bases, with 8 bases between. This CDR3 contains 13 residues. The CDR3 DNA reads TGCGCCAGCAGTGAAAACATTTATCAGCCCCAGCATTTT. This encodes CASSENIYQPQHF.

This clone was observed a few times. The genes are TRBV11-2 and TRBJ2-7, with D tentatively TRBD2 (6 bases). Trimming removed 5 bases from V and 5 bases from J, with 16 bases in between. This CDR3 contains 14 residues. Looked up from germline, CDR1 is SGHAT and CDR2 is FQNNGV. The CDR3 sequence: CASSAATRSHEQYF. Written as DNA, the CDR3 is TGTGCCAGCAGCGCGGCGACTAGATCCCACGAGCAGTACTTC.

This clone has only a few counts. The genes are TRBV6-1 and TRBJ1-3, with D unclear. Germline V CDR1 and CDR2: MNHNS, SASEGT. The CDR3 spans 14 residues. The V gene lost 4 bases and the J gene lost 2 bases, with 9 bases spanning the gap. The CDR3 sequence is CASSVNSPGNTIYF. DNA of the CDR3: TGTGCCAGCAGTGTAAACAGCCCTGGAAACACCATATATTTT.

The CDR3 region has the DNA TGTGCCAGCAGCTTAGGGGGGGGCCCTGAGCAGTTCTTC. It codes for CASSLGGGPEQFF. This chain links TRBV7-2 with TRBJ2-1; maybe TRBD2 (7 bases). Trimming took 1 base from V and 9 from J, leaving 10 bases between them. Germline loops: CDR1 SGHTA, CDR2 FQGNSA. This CDR3 spans 13 amino acids. The entire variable domain, with the rest obtained from reference TRBV7-2 and TRBJ2-1, is as follows: GAGVSQSPSNKVTEKGKDVELRCDPISGHTALYWYRQSLGQGLEFLIYFQGNSAPDKSGLPSDRFSAERTGGSVSTLTIQRTQQEDSAVYLCASSLGGGPEQFFGPGTRLTVL.

J is TRBJ2-7 and V is TRBV11-2; the D gene is possibly TRBD1 (5 bases). Germline lookup yields CDR1 SGHAT and CDR2 FQNNGV. The germline V and J ends were trimmed by 3 bases and 4 bases, with 13 bases remaining between them. The CDR3 loop spans 14 amino acids. This chain's CDR3 is CASSFLGAPYEQYF. The CDR3 coding sequence is TGTGCCAGCAGCTTTCTAGGGGCACCTTACGAGCAGTACTTC.

The chain employs TRBV19 and TRBJ2-3; TRBD1 aligns across 7 bases. J gave up 1 base and V 7 bases, and 8 bases lay outside the gene matches. The CDR3 has 15 residues. Per germline, CDR1 LNHDA and CDR2 SQIVND (reference sequence). The CDR3 reads CASTQTGTGTDTQYF. CDR3 nucleotides: TGTGCCAGTACCCAGACAGGGACCGGCACAGATACGCAGTATTTT.

V gene TRBV19 combines with J gene TRBJ2-1, with 7 positions matching TRBD2. CDR1 and CDR2 from the germline V gene are LNHDA and SQIVND (reference sequence). The CDR3 is 14 residues long. V shed 5 bases, J shed 7 bases, and the junction held 8 bases outside the gene matches. The CDR3 sequence: CASSPLSGKNEQFF. The CDR3, as DNA: TGTGCCAGTAGTCCCCTAAGCGGGAAAAATGAGCAGTTCTTC.

Only a few counts were recorded for this clone. The gene calls are TRBV27 and TRBJ2-3, with D possibly TRBD2 on 5 matching bases. Per the germline V gene, CDR1 is MNHEY and CDR2 is SMNVEV (reference sequence). CDR3 length: 15 amino acids. V was pared by 3 bases and J by 1 base, with 11 bases between. CDR3 residues: CASSLRVAGTDTQYF. CDR3 DNA sequence: TGTGCCAGCAGTTTGCGGGTAGCAGGCACAGATACGCAGTATTTT.

This clone was seen a few times. The V gene is TRBV6-5, the J gene TRBJ2-5; no reliable D call. The CDR3 spans 12 residues. Trimming shortened V by 7 bases and J by 4 bases, and 10 bases separated the two germline ends. The germline V gene encodes CDR1 MNHEY and CDR2 SVGAGI. CDR3 sequence reads: CASKAGAETQYF. CDR3 nucleotides: TGTGCCAGCAAGGCAGGTGCAGAGACCCAGTACTTC.

This clone was seen only once. J is TRBJ2-7 and V is TRBV6-5, with TRBD1 matching 7 bases. In germline, CDR1 is MNHEY, CDR2 SVGAGI. The CDR3 contains 14 residues. Trimming cost V 7 bases and J 6 bases; bases outside gene matches: 12. This CDR3 is CASTATWTGGEQYF. CDR3 nucleotide sequence: TGTGCCAGCACCGCTACCTGGACAGGCGGCGAGCAGTACTTC.

This chain links TRBV27 with TRBJ2-5; 10 bases agree with TRBD1. The J call may be wrong; the DNA end is better matched by TRBJ2-7. The CDR3 covers 14 residues. Germline-derived CDR1 and CDR2 are MNHEY and SMNVEV (reference sequence). The CDR3 DNA reads TGTGCCAGCAGTTTAGGGACAGGGGTCTACGAGCAGTACTTC. Protein product: CASSLGTGVYEQYF.

Details on this clone: Additional DNA sequences in this sample encode the identical CDR3. The gene calls are TRBV7-9 and TRBJ1-1, with no clear D. This CDR3 comprises 13 residues. With 2 bases removed from V and 1 base from J, the gap between germline ends came to 5 bases. Germline assignment: CDR1 SEHNR and CDR2 FQNEAQ (reference sequence). The CDR3 coding sequence is TGTGCCAGCAGCTTACGAGGGAACACTGAAGCTTTCTTT. This codes for CASSLRGNTEAFF.

This clone showed up just a few times. This sequence joins TRBV25-1 and TRBJ1-1; D may be TRBD1 (5 bases). With 2 bases removed from V and 5 bases from J, the gap between germline ends came to 18 bases. In germline, CDR1 is MGHDK, CDR2 SYGVNS. This CDR3 has 16 amino acids. The CDR3 sequence is CASSEAGGRLRTEAFF. The CDR3 nucleotides are TGTGCCAGCAGTGAAGCCGGGGGGAGACTCAGGACTGAAGCTTTCTTT.

The V call is TRBV5-4, the J call TRBJ2-7, with 9 bases matching TRBD2. The V gene end was trimmed by 5 bases and the J gene end by 0 bases; junction bases not matched to a gene: 9. CDR1 is SGHNT and CDR2 is YYREEE in the germline V gene (reference sequence). The CDR3 covers 16 residues. This CDR3 is CASSSYSGSLSYEQYF. The CDR3 coding sequence is TGTGCCAGCAGTTCCTATAGCGGGAGTCTCTCCTACGAGCAGTACTTC.

This clone has just one count. CDR3 residues: CASSEGERNTEAFF. In DNA, the CDR3 is TGTGCCAGCAGTGAAGGAGAGAGAAACACTGAAGCTTTCTTT. The chain recombines TRBV6-1 with TRBJ1-1; no reliable D call. This CDR3 is 14 amino acids long. The germline gives CDR1 MNHNS, CDR2 SASEGT. V was pared by 1 base and J by 2 bases, with 8 bases between.

The rearrangement joins TRBV27 to TRBJ2-7; 7 bases agree with TRBD1. Trimming at V came to 6 bases and at J to 6 bases, leaving 17 bases not matched to a gene. The germline CDR1 and CDR2 sequences are MNHEY and SMNVEV (reference sequence). The CDR3 consists of 16 residues. In DNA form, the CDR3 reads TGTGCCAGCAGCCGGGACAGCCAATTTGGAAAGACCGAGCAGTACTTC. Protein product: CASSRDSQFGKTEQYF.

The chain combines TRBV18 with TRBJ2-7, with 8 bases identical to TRBD1. Trimming took 2 bases from V and 4 from J; bases not matched to a gene: 4. The CDR3 has 14 amino acids. From germline, CDR1 is KGHSH and CDR2 LQKENI. The CDR3 nucleotides read TGTGCCAGCTCACCAGGACAGGGTTTGTACGAGCAGTACTTC. Amino acids: CASSPGQGLYEQYF.

This clone was observed a few times. The J gene is TRBJ2-1, the V gene TRBV4-1, with TRBD2 identical over 7 bases. The CDR3 sequence is 16 residues long. Germline V gene sequence: CDR1 MGHRA, CDR2 YSYEKL. The V and J ends lost 4 bases and 2 bases, in that order; junction bases with no gene match: 8. DNA for the CDR3: TGCGCCAGCAGCCCGCGGACTAGTGGGGCCTACAATGAGCAGTTCTTC. This codes for CASSPRTSGAYNEQFF.